This paragraph covers one TCR beta chain sequence. The data originate from a study of blood T cell repertoires in COVID-19. Study background: Sites across the United States, Italy and Spain contributed samples from acute and convalescent COVID-19. PBMCs, B-cell-depleted T cells, or T cells provided the cDNA or gDNA that made up the material.

Authors' data handling: Estimated nucleated cell counts came from reference gene primer amplification. TCRdb's table, derived via immunoSEQ multiplex PCR, lists solely in-frame clones and lacks some. That table furnishes V, J and clone size, whereas the DNA furnished D and trimming. The sample lists about 96,000 clones; 65% to 85% were seen once. The sequenced material came from peripheral blood. This clonotype originated in an older woman with acute or convalescent COVID-19.

The CDR3 region has the DNA TGTGCCAGCAGTCCCGGACAGGGTACCTATAATTCACCCCTCCACTTT. Amino acids: CASSPGQGTYNSPLHF. This chain uses TRBV6-6 with TRBJ1-6; 8 bases fit TRBD1. Germline V CDR1 and CDR2: MNHNY, SVGAGI (reference sequence). Trimming cost V 5 bases and J 2 bases; bases outside gene matches: 5. CDR3 length: 16 amino acids.